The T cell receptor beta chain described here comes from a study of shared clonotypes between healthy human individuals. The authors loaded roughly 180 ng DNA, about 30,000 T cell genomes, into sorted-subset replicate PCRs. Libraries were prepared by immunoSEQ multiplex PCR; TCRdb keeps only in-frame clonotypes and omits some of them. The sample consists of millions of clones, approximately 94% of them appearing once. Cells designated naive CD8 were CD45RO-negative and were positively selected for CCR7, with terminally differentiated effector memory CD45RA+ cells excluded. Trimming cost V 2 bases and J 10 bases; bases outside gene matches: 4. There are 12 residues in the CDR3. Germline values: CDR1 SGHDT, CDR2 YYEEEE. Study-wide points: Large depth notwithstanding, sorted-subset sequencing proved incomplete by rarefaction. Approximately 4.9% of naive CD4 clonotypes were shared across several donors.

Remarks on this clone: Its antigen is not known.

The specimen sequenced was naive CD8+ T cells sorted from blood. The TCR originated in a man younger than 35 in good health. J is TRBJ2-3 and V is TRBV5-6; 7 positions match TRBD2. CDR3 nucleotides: TGTGCCAGCAGCTTCGGGGGGAATGCGCAGTATTTT. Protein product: CASSFGGNAQYF.